A selection of T cell receptor beta chains follows, all from one sample in a study of Ad26.COV2.S vaccination and SARS-CoV-2 variants. Sequenced by immunoSEQ multiplex PCR; TCRdb stores in-frame clones only, minus some. The sample holds about 350,000 clones, about 89% seen once. The sequencing here drew on peripheral blood, taken in a trial of Ad26.COV2.S vaccine versus placebo. Receptors originate from a person between 18 and 60 years old who received the Ad26.COV2.S COVID-19 vaccine or a placebo. Both conserved end residues are part of each CDR3. Fields, in order: D gene, V gene, J gene, clone size, CDR3 DNA, CDR3 protein. A D gene is named only where the DNA matches it firmly. Expanded clones get a size class; other rows say once, few or many, or leave the size out.

D: TRBD1
V: TRBV28
J: TRBJ1-2
size: -
DNA: TGTGCCAGCAAAGGGGGTCCACAGGGGGCGCGTTGGGGCTACACCTTC
CDR3: CASKGGPQGARWGYTF

D: -
V: TRBV18
J: TRBJ2-3
size: -
DNA: TGTGCCAGCTCACCACCGATCCCTAGCTCGGGGACAGATACGCAGTATTTT
CDR3: CASSPPIPSSGTDTQYF

D: -
V: TRBV5-4
J: TRBJ1-4
size: -
DNA: TGTGCCAGCAGCCCCGGTAGCGCAACTAATGAAAAACTGTTTTTT
CDR3: CASSPGSATNEKLFF

D: TRBD1
V: TRBV5-5
J: TRBJ1-2
size: -
DNA: TGTGCCAGCAGCTCCGCGGGGACAGGGCCTGTCTATGGCTACACCTTC
CDR3: CASSSAGTGPVYGYTF

D: TRBD1
V: TRBV9
J: TRBJ1-3
size: -
DNA: TGTGCCAGCAGCGTAGACAGGGGCTCTGGAAACACCATATATTTT
CDR3: CASSVDRGSGNTIYF

D: -
V: TRBV6-1
J: TRBJ2-7
size: -
DNA: TGTGCCAGCAGTGAACAGGGCTACGAGCAGTACTTC
CDR3: CASSEQGYEQYF

D: -
V: TRBV24-1
J: TRBJ2-3
size: -
DNA: TGTGCCACCAGTGATTTGCAGGGGCTGGCGCCAGATACGCAGTATTTT
CDR3: CATSDLQGLAPDTQYF

D: -
V: TRBV6-4
J: TRBJ2-3
size: -
DNA: TGTGCCAGCAAACGGGACATTAACACAGATACGCAGTATTTT
CDR3: CASKRDINTDTQYF

D: -
V: TRBV11-2
J: TRBJ1-2
size: -
DNA: -
CDR3: CASSSGWGSGTF

D: TRBD2
V: TRBV15
J: TRBJ2-7
size: -
DNA: TGTGCCACCAGCAGAGGACTAGCGGGCTACGAGCAGTACTTC
CDR3: CATSRGLAGYEQYF

D: -
V: TRBV28
J: TRBJ2-5
size: -
DNA: TGTGCCAGCAGTTCCGAGGACTACACCGTTCAAGAGACCCAGTACTTC
CDR3: CASSSEDYTVQETQYF

D: -
V: TRBV27
J: TRBJ2-7
size: -
DNA: TGTGCCAGCAGTCGATCACAGGGAGGGGGCTACGAGCAGTACTTC
CDR3: CASSRSQGGGYEQYF

D: -
V: TRBV10-2
J: TRBJ1-1
size: -
DNA: TGCGCCAGCAGTGAAGGGACACAGGGACTAGAAGCTTTCTTT
CDR3: CASSEGTQGLEAFF

D: TRBD2
V: TRBV7-2
J: TRBJ2-5
size: -
DNA: TGTGCCAGCAGCTATACCCTAGCGGGGTACCAAGAGACCCAGTACTTC
CDR3: CASSYTLAGYQETQYF

D: -
V: TRBV6-1
J: TRBJ2-1
size: -
DNA: TGTGCCAGCAGTGAACCGACAGTAGCCAATGAGCAGTTCTTC
CDR3: CASSEPTVANEQFF

D: -
V: TRBV2
J: TRBJ1-5
size: -
DNA: TGTGCCAGCAGTGAAGATAGAGGTCTCGCCTCTGAACAGCCCCAGCATTTT
CDR3: CASSEDRGLASEQPQHF

D: -
V: TRBV19
J: TRBJ1-1
size: -
DNA: TGTGCCAGTAGTCCCCAGGGTGGCACTGAAGCTTTCTTT
CDR3: CASSPQGGTEAFF

D: -
V: TRBV5-1
J: TRBJ2-2
size: -
DNA: TGCGCCAGCAGCTTGGCCGCAGGACAGAGGAACACCGGGGAGCTGTTTTTT
CDR3: CASSLAAGQRNTGELFF

D: TRBD2
V: TRBV5-5
J: TRBJ2-1
size: -
DNA: TGTGCCAGCAGCTTGGAGTTAAGCGGGAGCTCCTACAATGAGCAGTTCTTC
CDR3: CASSLELSGSSYNEQFF

D: TRBD2
V: TRBV18
J: TRBJ2-1
size: -
DNA: TGTGCCAGCTCACCAGGGACTAGAGACAATGAGCAGTTCTTC
CDR3: CASSPGTRDNEQFF

D: TRBD2
V: TRBV4-1
J: TRBJ2-7
size: -
DNA: TGCGCCAGCAGCCAAGGGTCTAGCGGGGGGCTCCTTTCCGAGCAGTACTTC
CDR3: CASSQGSSGGLLSEQYF

D: -
V: TRBV28
J: TRBJ1-2
size: few
DNA: TGTGCCAGCAGTTTTGATCCCCAGACAGGAGGATATGGCTACACCTTC
CDR3: CASSFDPQTGGYGYTF

D: TRBD1
V: TRBV4-3
J: TRBJ1-4
size: -
DNA: TGCGCCAGCAGTCTTTCCCCGACAGGGCCGAATGAAAAACTGTTTTTT
CDR3: CASSLSPTGPNEKLFF

D: TRBD2
V: TRBV10-2
J: TRBJ2-2
size: -
DNA: TGCGCCACCCGAGGACTAGCGGGAGGGCCGGACGGGGAGCTGTTTTTT
CDR3: CATRGLAGGPDGELFF

D: -
V: TRBV14
J: TRBJ2-7
size: -
DNA: TGTGCCAGCAGCCAAGCAGGGTTTGGGTCCTACGAGCAGTACTTC
CDR3: CASSQAGFGSYEQYF

D: -
V: TRBV15
J: TRBJ2-7
size: -
DNA: TGTGCCACCAGCAGAGATAGGGGACCGACCTACGAGCAGTACTTC
CDR3: CATSRDRGPTYEQYF

D: TRBD2
V: TRBV3-1/TRBV3-2
J: TRBJ2-3
size: -
DNA: TGTGCCAGCAGGCGGACTAGCGGGAGTAGCACAGATACGCAGTATTTT
CDR3: CASRRTSGSSTDTQYF

D: TRBD1
V: TRBV4-3
J: TRBJ1-4
size: -
DNA: TGCGCCAGCAGCCAGGGGCGGGACAGGGGAGGTGAAAAACTGTTTTTT
CDR3: CASSQGRDRGGEKLFF

D: TRBD2
V: TRBV28
J: TRBJ2-1
size: -
DNA: TGTGCCAGCAGTCTCTTCCTAGCGGGGGGTATCCATGAGCAGTTCTTC
CDR3: CASSLFLAGGIHEQFF

D: TRBD2
V: TRBV6-1
J: TRBJ2-7
size: -
DNA: TGTGCCAGCAGTGAATGGGGGACTAGCGGGAAGGTGCCCTACGAGCAGTACTTC
CDR3: CASSEWGTSGKVPYEQYF

D: TRBD1
V: TRBV5-6
J: TRBJ1-2
size: -
DNA: TGTGCCAGCAGCCAACCGGGACAGGGGGCTAACTATGGCTACACCTTC
CDR3: CASSQPGQGANYGYTF

D: -
V: TRBV28
J: TRBJ1-2
size: -
DNA: TGTGCCAGCAGTTCCAGACCGCGGGGCTACACCTTC
CDR3: CASSSRPRGYTF

D: TRBD2
V: TRBV29-1
J: TRBJ2-3
size: -
DNA: TGCAGCGTTATGGGGCTAGCGGGAGTTGCTAGCACAGATACGCAGTATTTT
CDR3: CSVMGLAGVASTDTQYF

D: -
V: TRBV7-2
J: TRBJ1-2
size: -
DNA: TGTGCCAGCACTCCACAGGACCCTTTGGGCTACACCTTC
CDR3: CASTPQDPLGYTF

D: -
V: TRBV6-5
J: TRBJ1-5
size: -
DNA: TGTGCCAGCAGTCTAGGGGCAGGGGATCAGCCCCAGCATTTT
CDR3: CASSLGAGDQPQHF

D: -
V: TRBV4-3
J: TRBJ2-7
size: -
DNA: TGCGCCAGCAGCCAAGATTTGGGCTACGAGCAGTACTTC
CDR3: CASSQDLGYEQYF

D: -
V: TRBV7-2
J: TRBJ1-5
size: few
DNA: TGTGCCAGCAGCTTAACTATCAGCAGTCAGCCCCAGCATTTT
CDR3: CASSLTISSQPQHF

D: -
V: TRBV10-3
J: TRBJ2-1
size: -
DNA: TGTGCCATCAGCGAGACAGGACCCGACGCCAATGAGCAGTTCTTC
CDR3: CAISETGPDANEQFF

D: TRBD1
V: TRBV10-2
J: TRBJ1-1
size: -
DNA: TGCGCCAGCAGTGAGTTTAACAGGGGGGCGCAAACTTTCTTT
CDR3: CASSEFNRGAQTFF

D: -
V: TRBV20-1
J: TRBJ1-4
size: -
DNA: TGCAGTGCTAGTAGGACCGGCGGGGAAAAACTGTTTTTT
CDR3: CSASRTGGEKLFF

D: TRBD1
V: TRBV5-1
J: TRBJ2-6
size: -
DNA: TGCGCCAGCAGCTTCGTATTAGGGACAGTGTTTGTCTCTGGGGCCAACGTCCTGACTTTC
CDR3: CASSFVLGTVFVSGANVLTF

D: TRBD1
V: TRBV4-1
J: TRBJ2-2
size: -
DNA: TGCGCCAGCAGCCAAGGGCCTCAGGGGGCAAACGGGGAGCTGTTTTTT
CDR3: CASSQGPQGANGELFF

D: TRBD2
V: TRBV5-6
J: TRBJ2-3
size: -
DNA: TGTGCCAGCAGTTTGCGGGGGGTAGGGACAGATACGCAGTATTTT
CDR3: CASSLRGVGTDTQYF

D: TRBD1
V: TRBV19
J: TRBJ1-2
size: once
DNA: TGTGCCAGTAGAGGGACAGGGACTACCTGGGCGAGAAGCTACACCTTC
CDR3: CASRGTGTTWARSYTF

D: -
V: TRBV5-1
J: TRBJ2-2
size: -
DNA: TGCGCCAGCAGCTTCCCGTCCGGGGCGAACACCGGGGAGCTGTTTTTT
CDR3: CASSFPSGANTGELFF

D: -
V: TRBV29-1
J: TRBJ1-1
size: few
DNA: TGCAGCGTTGCAGAGAACACTGAAGCTTTCTTT
CDR3: CSVAENTEAFF

D: -
V: TRBV6-5
J: TRBJ1-1
size: -
DNA: TGTGCCAGCAGTTACTGGGACGGGAAGGCTTTCTTT
CDR3: CASSYWDGKAFF

D: TRBD2
V: TRBV2
J: TRBJ2-3
size: -
DNA: TGTGCCTCCGGACTCGGACTAGCGCGCACAGATACGCAGTATTTT
CDR3: CASGLGLARTDTQYF

D: -
V: TRBV9
J: TRBJ1-1
size: -
DNA: TGTGCCAGCAGCGCCCAAACGACAACCCTTAACACTGAAGCTTTCTTT
CDR3: CASSAQTTTLNTEAFF

D: -
V: TRBV6-5
J: TRBJ1-2
size: -
DNA: TGTGCCAGCAGTTACGGGGCTAACTATGGCTACACCTTC
CDR3: CASSYGANYGYTF

D: -
V: TRBV5-4
J: TRBJ1-2
size: -
DNA: TGTGCCAGCAGCTTGGGGGGTACCTATGGCTACACCTTC
CDR3: CASSLGGTYGYTF

D: -
V: TRBV7-2
J: TRBJ2-1
size: -
DNA: TGTGCCAGCAGCTTATCGTATGAGCAGTTCTTC
CDR3: CASSLSYEQFF

D: -
V: TRBV6-2/TRBV6-3
J: TRBJ2-5
size: -
DNA: TGTGCCAGCAGTTACGCAGGACGGCAAGAGACCCAGTACTTC
CDR3: CASSYAGRQETQYF

D: TRBD2
V: TRBV5-1
J: TRBJ2-5
size: once
DNA: TGCGCCAGCAGCTTGGGACTAGCGGGACAGAAGACCCAGTACTTC
CDR3: CASSLGLAGQKTQYF

D: TRBD1
V: TRBV5-1
J: TRBJ1-1
size: -
DNA: TGCGCCAGCAGCTTGTCGGACAGGGGATTATCTAACACTGAAGCTTTCTTT
CDR3: CASSLSDRGLSNTEAFF

D: TRBD1
V: TRBV7-2
J: TRBJ2-3
size: -
DNA: TGTGCCAGCAGCTTAGCCGGGCAGGGGGCGGGTGATACGCAGTATTTT
CDR3: CASSLAGQGAGDTQYF

D: -
V: TRBV7-3
J: TRBJ1-1
size: -
DNA: TGTGCCAGCAGTTCGGGCAGGAACACTGAAGCTTTCTTT
CDR3: CASSSGRNTEAFF

D: TRBD1
V: TRBV19
J: TRBJ1-5
size: -
DNA: TGTGCCAGTAGTCCGTACAGGGGGCTCGATCAGCCCCAGCATTTT
CDR3: CASSPYRGLDQPQHF

D: -
V: TRBV5-8
J: TRBJ1-2
size: -
DNA: TGTGCCAGCAGCTTAACAGTACACTATGGCTACACCTTC
CDR3: CASSLTVHYGYTF

D: TRBD2
V: TRBV6-4
J: TRBJ2-1
size: -
DNA: TGTGCCAGCAGTTTGACTAGCGGGTCATACAATGAGCAGTTCTTC
CDR3: CASSLTSGSYNEQFF